Below are 21 T cell receptor beta chains sequenced from a single sample in a study of brain T cells in children with intractable seizures. Produced via immunoSEQ multiplex PCR; TCRdb's table is partial and in-frame only. The table lists 340,000 or so clones, roughly 92% of them singletons. Time point defined: blood from clinic visit 5 months post-surgery; TSC patient then seizure free. The sample in question was peripheral blood, obtained approximately 5 months after surgery. These receptors were obtained from a boy under two years old with tuberous sclerosis and intractable seizures.

The chain employs TRBV19 and TRBJ2-1; maybe TRBD2 (6 bases). CDR1 is LNHDA, CDR2 SQIVND, per germline (reference sequence). Trimming took 6 bases from V and 2 from J, leaving 23 bases between them. This CDR3 contains 18 residues. CDR3 coding DNA: TGTGCCAGTAGCCAATTCGGGGGTAGCGGAGCACCCTACAATGAGCAGTTCTTC. Protein: CASSQFGGSGAPYNEQFF. Together with reference TRBV19 and TRBJ2-1, the CDR3 gives the full variable domain: DGGITQSPKYLFRKEGQNVTLSCEQNLNHDAMYWYRQDPGQGLRLIYYSQIVNDFQKGDIAEGYSVSREKKESFPLTVTSAQKNPTAFYLCASSQFGGSGAPYNEQFFGPGTRLTVL.

The chain links TRBV7-9 to TRBJ1-2; D unresolved. This CDR3 has 13 amino acids. In germline, CDR1 is SEHNR, CDR2 FQNEAQ (reference sequence). V was clipped by 2 bases and J by 6 bases, with 10 bases between them. The CDR3 region is CASSLNGVNGYTF. The CDR3 region has the DNA TGTGCCAGCAGCTTAAACGGTGTCAATGGCTACACCTTC.

This clone has only one observation. This rearrangement joins TRBV3-1 (or the pseudogene TRBV3-2) to TRBJ2-5; the D gene is possibly TRBD2 (7 bases). The ends were cut back, 3 bases at V and 2 bases at J, with 16 bases in the middle. CDR3 length: 16 residues. Germline CDR1 LGHDT, CDR2 YNNKEL (reference sequence). CDR3 sequence (DNA): TGTGCCAGCAGCCACCGGGCCGGGGGGCGACAAGAGACCCAGTACTTC. Translated, it gives CASSHRAGGRQETQYF.

The V gene is TRBV6-5, the J gene TRBJ2-2, with no clear D. Trimming cost V 11 bases and J 3 bases, with 10 bases left between them. Germline CDR1 reads MNHEY; CDR2 reads SVGAGI. The length of the CDR3 is 12 residues. CDR3 DNA: TGTGCCGTACAAATATACACCGGGGAGCTGTTTTTT. Translated: CAVQIYTGELFF.

As concerns this clone: Other DNA variants within this sample encode the same CDR3. The rearrangement links TRBV24-1 to TRBJ2-2; D gene uncertain. Germline CDR1 and CDR2: KGHDR and SFDVKD. Trimming left V 2 bases short and J 1 base short, with 4 bases between. The CDR3 runs to 14 residues. The CDR3 nucleotides are TGTGCCACCAGTGATTACAAGAACACCGGGGAGCTGTTTTTT. The encoded protein is CATSDYKNTGELFF.

The chain employs TRBV19 and TRBJ1-2; 8 nucleotides agree with TRBD1. Germline V gene lookup returns CDR1 LNHDA and CDR2 SQIVND (reference sequence). The J segment lost 8 bases and the V segment lost 5 bases, leaving 13 bases of the junction unmatched. CDR3 length equals 15 residues. The CDR3 here is CASSRFRQGRIGYTF. CDR3 DNA sequence: TGTGCCAGTAGTCGCTTTCGACAGGGGAGGATCGGCTACACCTTC.

The V call is TRBV6-5, the J call TRBJ1-1; TRBD1 matches at 7 bases. The V segment lost 5 bases and the J segment 7 bases; nucleotides outside the gene matches: 10. CDR1 is MNHEY, CDR2 SVGAGI, per germline. This CDR3 has 14 amino acids. The CDR3 region is CASSPRDSSFEAFF. The CDR3 bases are TGTGCCAGCAGTCCCCGGGACAGCTCCTTTGAAGCTTTCTTT.

The chain combines TRBV7-9 with TRBJ1-2; weak D call: TRBD1 (5 bases). The germline CDR1 and CDR2 sequences are SEHNR and FQNEAQ (reference sequence). The CDR3 loop spans 13 amino acids. Between the trimmed V and J ends, which lost 5 bases and 5 bases, there was a span of 12 bases. The CDR3 reads CASSLGPSYGYTF. CDR3 bases: TGTGCCAGCAGCCTGGGACCGTCATATGGCTACACCTTC.

This chain connects TRBV5-1 to TRBJ2-2; 10 nucleotides match TRBD1. The V and J ends lost 3 bases and 2 bases, in that order; junction bases with no gene match: 1. The CDR3 contains 15 residues. Germline V gives CDR1 SGHRS, CDR2 YFSETQ. CDR3 sequence (DNA): TGCGCCAGCAGCTGGGACAGGGGAAACACCGGGGAGCTGTTTTTT. Protein sequence: CASSWDRGNTGELFF. Full variable domain (rest looked up from reference TRBV5-1 and TRBJ2-2): KAGVTQTPRYLIKTRGQQVTLSCSPISGHRSVSWYQQTPGQGLQFLFEYFSETQRNKGNFPGRFSGRQFSNSRSEMNVSTLELGDSALYLCASSWDRGNTGELFFGEGSRLTVL.

V is TRBV7-6 and J is TRBJ2-5, with D possibly being TRBD1 or TRBD2 (6 bases each). The CDR3 runs to 15 residues. With 5 bases removed from V and 1 base from J, the gap between germline ends came to 14 bases. Per the germline V gene, CDR1 is SGHVS and CDR2 is FNYEAQ. The CDR3 region is CASSARWGAQETQYF. In nucleotides, the CDR3 is TGTGCCAGCAGCGCGAGGTGGGGGGCCCAAGAGACCCAGTACTTC. The entire variable domain, with the rest obtained from reference TRBV7-6 and TRBJ2-5, is as follows: GAGVSQSPRYKVTKRGQDVALRCDPISGHVSLYWYRQALGQGPEFLTYFNYEAQQDKSGLPNDRFSAERPEGSISTLTIQRTEQRDSAMYRCASSARWGAQETQYFGPGTRLLVL.

This clone has just one count. The rearrangement joins TRBV10-3 to TRBJ2-7; a possible D gene is TRBD1 (5 bases). The CDR3 has 16 residues. Trimming took 4 bases from V and 1 from J, leaving 17 bases between them. The germline V gene has CDR1 ENHRY and CDR2 SYGVKD. The CDR3 here is CAISGFGQGSSYEQYF. The CDR3 region has the DNA TGTGCCATCAGTGGGTTTGGGCAGGGCTCTTCCTACGAGCAGTACTTC.

The chain carries TRBV7-6 and TRBJ2-7; 9 bases are shared with TRBD2. Germline trimming cut 5 bases from V and 2 bases from J; bases unmatched to any gene: 10. CDR3 length: 16 residues. Germline V gene data show CDR1 as SGHVS and CDR2 as FNYEAQ. The CDR3 spells CASSDPLAGKTYEQYF. The CDR3, as DNA: TGTGCCAGCAGCGATCCTCTAGCGGGAAAAACCTACGAGCAGTACTTC.

J is TRBJ1-3 and V is TRBV2, with D possibly TRBD1 on 5 matching bases. The germline V gene encodes CDR1 SNHLY and CDR2 FYNNEI. The CDR3 sequence is 15 residues long. Trimming took 7 bases from V and 4 from J, leaving 17 bases between them. CDR3 coding DNA: TGTGCCAGCATTAGGGGTACTCTGATGGGAAACACCATATATTTT. Amino acids: CASIRGTLMGNTIYF.

J is TRBJ2-3 and V is TRBV2, with 8 positions matching TRBD1. Germline loops: CDR1 SNHLY, CDR2 FYNNEI. There are 18 residues in the CDR3. The V segment lost 5 bases and the J segment 2 bases; nucleotides outside the gene matches: 15. The chain's CDR3 is CASSHQTGTGSNTDTQYF. Written as DNA, the CDR3 is TGTGCCAGCAGTCATCAAACGGGGACAGGTTCAAACACAGATACGCAGTATTTT.

V is TRBV6-5 and J is TRBJ1-3; D is ambiguous. CDR1 and CDR2 (germline): MNHEY, SVGAGI. The CDR3 has 11 residues. For the CDR3, the DNA is TGTGTTTTGGGGAGAGGAAACACCATATATTTT. It translates to CVLGRGNTIYF.

The chain recombines TRBV7-8 with TRBJ2-3; D unclear. This CDR3 region has 19 residues. The germline V and J ends were trimmed by 2 bases and 0 bases, with 21 bases remaining between them. Germline assignment: CDR1 SGHVS and CDR2 FQNEAQ. This CDR3 reads CASSLRRFGQSVSTDTQYF. CDR3 nucleotides: TGTGCCAGCAGCTTACGTAGGTTCGGGCAGTCGGTTAGCACAGATACGCAGTATTTT. Together with reference TRBV7-8 and TRBJ2-3, the CDR3 gives the full variable domain: GAGVSQSPRYKVAKRGQDVALRCDPISGHVSLFWYQQALGQGPEFLTYFQNEAQLDKSGLPSDRFFAERPEGSVSTLKIQRTQQEDSAVYLCASSLRRFGQSVSTDTQYFGPGTRLTVL.

This chain links TRBV6-1 with TRBJ2-1; no clear D. The V and J ends lost 2 bases and 7 bases respectively, with 9 bases between them. This CDR3 is 13 amino acids long. Germline lookup yields CDR1 MNHNS and CDR2 SASEGT. This CDR3 reads CASSEYVPNEQFF. Written as DNA, the CDR3 is TGTGCCAGCAGTGAATATGTTCCTAATGAGCAGTTCTTC.

This clone has just one count. The chain is built from TRBV2 and TRBJ2-5; 14 nucleotides match TRBD2. The CDR3 is made up of 15 amino acids. Trimming removed 4 bases from V and 2 bases from J; junction bases left unmatched: 0. The V gene's germline CDR1 is SNHLY and CDR2 FYNNEI. The CDR3 nucleotides read TGTGCCAGCAGTGGGACTAGCGGGAGGCAAGAGACCCAGTACTTC. This encodes CASSGTSGRQETQYF.

The genes are TRBV28 and TRBJ2-3; a possible D gene is TRBD1 (6 bases). The germline gives CDR1 MDHEN, CDR2 SYDVKM. Trimming cost V 6 bases and J 2 bases, with 12 bases left between them. The CDR3 is 14 residues long. The CDR3: CASRFRDNTDTQYF. CDR3 sequence (DNA): TGTGCCAGCAGATTCCGGGACAACACAGATACGCAGTATTTT.

The rearrangement joins TRBV30 to TRBJ1-1, with D unclear. CDR1 and CDR2 (germline): GTSNPN, SVGIG (reference sequence). CDR3 length equals 15 residues. The V and J ends lost 0 bases and 4 bases respectively, with 15 bases between them. The CDR3, as DNA: TGTGCCTGGAGTGTAGAATTGTGGGGAAGCACTGAAGCTTTCTTT. This codes for CAWSVELWGSTEAFF.

The chain couples TRBV19 to TRBJ1-1; D is ambiguous. Per germline, CDR1 LNHDA and CDR2 SQIVND (reference sequence). The CDR3 is made up of 14 amino acids. V gave up 5 bases and J gave up 1 base, with 11 bases separating them. In DNA, the CDR3 is TGTGCCAGTAGTGAGACGTGGAAGAACACTGAAGCTTTCTTT. Translated: CASSETWKNTEAFF.